This is a list of T cell receptor beta chains from one sample in a study of T cell responses to AZD1222 COVID-19 vaccine. Only in-frame clones appear in the TCRdb table, and some are missing; sequencing was by immunoSEQ multiplex PCR. The top ten clones hold 5% to 6% of a sample with under 110,000 clones, approximately 87% of them seen once. The sample here was peripheral blood, taken on day 0 of AZD1222 vaccination. The source of these receptors is an adult in good health. The CDR3 runs from the conserved cysteine through the conserved F or W. Fields, in order: J gene, V gene, clone size, D gene, CDR3 protein, CDR3 DNA. D genes are given only for firm matches. Clone sizes are given selectively: once, few, many, or a class where the clone is expanded.

J gene: TRBJ1-1; V gene: TRBV19; clone size: .; D gene: TRBD1; CDR3 protein: CASSPPGQGRPRGTEAFF; CDR3 DNA: TGTGCCAGTAGTCCTCCGGGACAGGGGCGTCCCCGGGGCACTGAAGCTTTCTTT
J gene: TRBJ2-1; V gene: TRBV7-3; clone size: .; D gene: .; CDR3 protein: CASSRTVTSSYNEQFF; CDR3 DNA: TGTGCCAGCAGCAGGACAGTTACGAGCTCCTACAATGAGCAGTTCTTC
J gene: TRBJ1-1; V gene: TRBV2; clone size: .; D gene: .; CDR3 protein: CASSNFEVGAEAFF; CDR3 DNA: TGTGCCAGCAGCAACTTTGAGGTCGGCGCCGAAGCTTTCTTT
J gene: TRBJ1-1; V gene: TRBV30; clone size: .; D gene: .; CDR3 protein: CAWSQGRVTEAFF; CDR3 DNA: TGTGCCTGGAGCCAGGGGAGGGTCACTGAAGCTTTCTTT
J gene: TRBJ2-1; V gene: TRBV4-2; clone size: .; D gene: TRBD1; CDR3 protein: CASSQVGTGPGWSFF; CDR3 DNA: TGTGCCAGCAGCCAAGTAGGGACAGGGCCGGGGTGGTCGTTCTTC
J gene: TRBJ1-1; V gene: TRBV3-1/TRBV3-2; clone size: .; D gene: .; CDR3 protein: CASSPGLENTEAFF; CDR3 DNA: TGTGCCAGCAGCCCGGGGTTAGAGAACACTGAAGCTTTCTTT
J gene: TRBJ2-7; V gene: TRBV5-1; clone size: .; D gene: TRBD1; CDR3 protein: CASTPGQGFSYEQYF; CDR3 DNA: TGCGCCAGCACTCCTGGACAGGGGTTCTCCTACGAGCAGTACTTC
J gene: TRBJ1-6; V gene: TRBV19; clone size: .; D gene: TRBD1; CDR3 protein: CATRRDRSNSPLHF; CDR3 DNA: TGTGCCACTCGGAGGGACAGGAGTAATTCACCCCTCCACTTT
J gene: TRBJ1-1; V gene: TRBV18; clone size: .; D gene: .; CDR3 protein: CASYPTENTEAFF; CDR3 DNA: TGTGCCAGCTACCCGACAGAGAACACTGAAGCTTTCTTT
J gene: TRBJ2-1; V gene: TRBV25-1; clone size: once; D gene: .; CDR3 protein: CASSDSIGRLNEQFF; CDR3 DNA: TGTGCCAGCAGTGATTCAATAGGGAGGCTCAATGAGCAGTTCTTC
J gene: TRBJ1-5; V gene: TRBV5-1; clone size: .; D gene: .; CDR3 protein: CASSPDRSSNQPQHF; CDR3 DNA: TGCGCCAGCAGCCCTGACAGGTCCAGCAATCAGCCCCAGCATTTT
J gene: TRBJ2-1; V gene: TRBV5-1; clone size: .; D gene: TRBD1; CDR3 protein: CASSSGTGGYNEQFF; CDR3 DNA: TGCGCCAGCAGCTCCGGGACAGGGGGATACAATGAGCAGTTCTTC
J gene: TRBJ2-3; V gene: TRBV3-1/TRBV3-2; clone size: .; D gene: .; CDR3 protein: CASSQGDTDTQYF; CDR3 DNA: TGTGCCAGCAGCCAAGGGGACACAGATACGCAGTATTTT
J gene: TRBJ2-5; V gene: TRBV5-1; clone size: few; D gene: .; CDR3 protein: CASSWSEGQETQYF; CDR3 DNA: TGCGCCAGCAGCTGGAGTGAGGGGCAAGAGACCCAGTACTTC
J gene: TRBJ1-2; V gene: TRBV25-1; clone size: .; D gene: TRBD1; CDR3 protein: CASSEYGTARGLGYTF; CDR3 DNA: TGTGCCAGCAGTGAATATGGGACAGCCCGCGGTCTTGGCTACACCTTC
J gene: TRBJ2-1; V gene: TRBV5-1; clone size: .; D gene: TRBD2; CDR3 protein: CASSFFTGTSDNEQFF; CDR3 DNA: TGCGCCAGCAGCTTCTTCACCGGGACTAGTGACAATGAGCAGTTCTTC
J gene: TRBJ2-1; V gene: TRBV18; clone size: .; D gene: TRBD1; CDR3 protein: CASSHFRGTGGREGPYNEQFF; CDR3 DNA: TGTGCCAGCTCACATTTCCGGGGGACAGGGGGCCGGGAGGGCCCCTACAATGAGCAGTTCTTC
J gene: TRBJ1-5; V gene: TRBV7-9; clone size: .; D gene: .; CDR3 protein: CASSVGLNQPQHF; CDR3 DNA: TGTGCCAGCAGCGTGGGACTCAATCAGCCCCAGCATTTT
J gene: TRBJ1-1; V gene: TRBV5-1; clone size: .; D gene: .; CDR3 protein: CASSTGPSGGTEAFF; CDR3 DNA: TGCGCCAGCAGCACAGGGCCTTCGGGTGGCACTGAAGCTTTCTTT
J gene: TRBJ2-7; V gene: TRBV29-1; clone size: .; D gene: .; CDR3 protein: CSVEDRIYEQYF; CDR3 DNA: TGCAGCGTTGAAGATCGAATCTACGAGCAGTACTTC
J gene: TRBJ1-4; V gene: TRBV10-1; clone size: .; D gene: .; CDR3 protein: CASSESKGVGEKLFF; CDR3 DNA: TGCGCCAGCAGTGAGTCGAAGGGCGTCGGGGAAAAACTGTTTTTT
J gene: TRBJ1-2; V gene: TRBV28; clone size: .; D gene: TRBD1; CDR3 protein: CASSIPTGVGGYTF; CDR3 DNA: TGTGCCAGCAGCATTCCAACAGGGGTTGGCGGCTACACCTTC